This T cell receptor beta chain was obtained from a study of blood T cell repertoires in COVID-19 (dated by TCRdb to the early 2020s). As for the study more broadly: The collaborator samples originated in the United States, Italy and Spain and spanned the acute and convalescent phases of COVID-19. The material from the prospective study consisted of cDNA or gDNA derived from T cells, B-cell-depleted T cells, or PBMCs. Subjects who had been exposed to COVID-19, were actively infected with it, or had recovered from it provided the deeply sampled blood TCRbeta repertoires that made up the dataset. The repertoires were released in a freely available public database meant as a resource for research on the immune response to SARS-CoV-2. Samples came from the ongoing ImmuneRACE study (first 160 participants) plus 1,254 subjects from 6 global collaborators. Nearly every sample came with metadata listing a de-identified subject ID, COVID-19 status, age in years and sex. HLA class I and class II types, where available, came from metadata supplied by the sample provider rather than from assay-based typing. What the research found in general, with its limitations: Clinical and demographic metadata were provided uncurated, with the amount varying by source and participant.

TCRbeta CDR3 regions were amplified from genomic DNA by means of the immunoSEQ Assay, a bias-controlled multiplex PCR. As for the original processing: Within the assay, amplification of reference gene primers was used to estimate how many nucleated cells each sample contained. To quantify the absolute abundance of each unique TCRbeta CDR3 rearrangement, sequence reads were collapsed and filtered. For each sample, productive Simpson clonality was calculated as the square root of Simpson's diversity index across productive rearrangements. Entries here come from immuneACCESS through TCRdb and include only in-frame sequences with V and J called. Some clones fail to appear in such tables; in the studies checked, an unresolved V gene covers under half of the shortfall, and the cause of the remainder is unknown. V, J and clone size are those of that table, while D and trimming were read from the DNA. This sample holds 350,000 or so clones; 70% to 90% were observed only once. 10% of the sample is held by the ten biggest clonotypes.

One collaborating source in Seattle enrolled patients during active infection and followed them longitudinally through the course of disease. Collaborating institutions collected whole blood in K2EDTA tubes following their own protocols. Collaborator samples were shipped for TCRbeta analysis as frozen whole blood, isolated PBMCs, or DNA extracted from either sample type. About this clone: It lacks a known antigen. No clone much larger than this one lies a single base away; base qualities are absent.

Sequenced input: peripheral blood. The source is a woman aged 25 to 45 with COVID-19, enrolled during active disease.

The CDR3 protein is CASSLLVYEQYF. The DNA sequence follows: TGTGCCAGCAGTTTATTAGTCTACGAGCAGTACTTC. In this chain, TRBV28 is recombined with TRBJ2-7; there is no confident call for the D gene. From cysteine to phenylalanine, the CDR3 is 12 amino acids long. CDR3 DNA only is kept here, 36 bases in frame from base 1. The V end loses 1 base and the J end loses 3 bases, and a stretch of 4 bases separates them. For CDR1 and CDR2, the germline V gene lists MDHEN and SYDVKM.